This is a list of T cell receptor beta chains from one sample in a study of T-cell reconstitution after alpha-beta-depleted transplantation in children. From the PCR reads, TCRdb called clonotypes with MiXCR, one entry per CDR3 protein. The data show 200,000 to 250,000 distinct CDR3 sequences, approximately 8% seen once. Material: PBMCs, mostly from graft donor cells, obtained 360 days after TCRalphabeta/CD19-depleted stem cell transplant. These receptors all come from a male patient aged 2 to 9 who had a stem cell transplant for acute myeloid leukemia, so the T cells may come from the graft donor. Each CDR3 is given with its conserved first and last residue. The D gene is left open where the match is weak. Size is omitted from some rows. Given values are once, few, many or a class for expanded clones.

CDR3: CASPHLREFRGYTF
DNA: TGCGCCAGCCCCCACCTCAGGGAATTCAGGGGCTACACCTTC
D: -
J: TRBJ1-2
V: TRBV5-1
size: -

CDR3: CSANPPAFGGYTF
DNA: TGCAGTGCCAATCCGCCCGCGTTTGGGGGCTACACCTTC
D: -
J: TRBJ1-2
V: TRBV20-1
size: many

CDR3: CSAPRTGKDTQYF
DNA: TGCAGTGCTCCCCGGACAGGGAAAGATACGCAGTATTTT
D: TRBD1
J: TRBJ2-3
V: TRBV20-1
size: few

CDR3: CASSRPGLGENEQFF
DNA: TGTGCCAGCAGCCGACCGGGACTAGGCGAAAATGAGCAGTTCTTC
D: TRBD2
J: TRBJ2-1
V: TRBV12-3/TRBV12-4
size: -

CDR3: CASSQDGDGLAGPAGHEQFF
DNA: TGCGCCAGCAGCCAAGATGGGGATGGACTAGCGGGTCCCGCAGGTCATGAGCAGTTCTTC
D: TRBD2
J: TRBJ2-1
V: TRBV4-1
size: many

CDR3: CSVWTRMTSGNTIYF
DNA: TGCAGCGTTTGGACAAGGATGACCTCTGGAAACACCATATATTTT
D: -
J: TRBJ1-3
V: TRBV29-1
size: many

CDR3: CASSLTSGGGNNEQFF
DNA: TGTGCCAGCAGCTTAACCTCCGGAGGCGGGAACAATGAGCAGTTCTTC
D: -
J: TRBJ2-1
V: TRBV7-3
size: few

CDR3: CSVIRDYMDGYTF
DNA: TGCAGCGTGATCCGGGACTATATGGATGGCTACACCTTC
D: -
J: TRBJ1-2
V: TRBV29-1
size: few

CDR3: CASSPLEGVNYGYTF
DNA: TGTGCCAGCAGCCCCCTGGAGGGTGTTAACTATGGCTACACCTTC
D: -
J: TRBJ1-2
V: TRBV9
size: many

CDR3: CASREWGTDTQYF
DNA: TGTGCCAGCCGGGAGTGGGGAACAGATACGCAGTATTTT
D: -
J: TRBJ2-3
V: TRBV12-3/TRBV12-4
size: many

CDR3: CASSSGGGRTDTQYF
DNA: TGTGCCAGCAGTTCCGGCGGGGGGCGCACAGATACGCAGTATTTT
D: TRBD2
J: TRBJ2-3
V: TRBV12-3/TRBV12-4
size: many

CDR3: CASSLYRGNEKLFF
DNA: TGTGCCAGCAGTTTATACAGGGGGAATGAAAAACTGTTTTTT
D: TRBD1
J: TRBJ1-4
V: TRBV12-3/TRBV12-4
size: many

CDR3: CSVRPIQPLAPLHF
DNA: TGCAGCGTCCGCCCCATTCAGCCCTTGGCACCCCTCCACTTT
D: -
J: TRBJ1-6
V: TRBV29-1
size: -

CDR3: CASSFGYEQFF
DNA: TGTGCCAGCAGCTTTGGGTATGAGCAGTTCTTC
D: -
J: TRBJ2-1
V: TRBV12-3/TRBV12-4
size: many

CDR3: CASSRGQGVWKLFF
DNA: TGTGCCAGCAGCCGAGGACAGGGTGTGTGGAAACTGTTTTTT
D: TRBD1
J: TRBJ1-4
V: TRBV12-3/TRBV12-4
size: -

CDR3: CASSQEGTSGRAGTGELFF
DNA: TGCGCCAGCAGCCAAGAAGGGACTAGCGGGAGGGCCGGCACCGGGGAGCTGTTTTTT
D: TRBD2
J: TRBJ2-2
V: TRBV4-3
size: -

CDR3: CASSQVRDPKDEQFF
DNA: TGCGCCAGCAGCCAAGTAAGGGACCCCAAGGATGAGCAGTTCTTC
D: -
J: TRBJ2-1
V: TRBV4-3
size: -

CDR3: CASSQGPEETQYF
DNA: TGTGCCAGCAGCCAAGGCCCCGAAGAGACCCAGTACTTC
D: -
J: TRBJ2-5
V: TRBV4-2
size: few

CDR3: CASSSGLAGNHNEQFF
DNA: TGTGCCAGCAGTTCCGGACTAGCCGGTAACCACAATGAGCAGTTCTTC
D: TRBD2
J: TRBJ2-1
V: TRBV12-3/TRBV12-4
size: many

CDR3: CASRLAGGLYNEQFF
DNA: TGTGCCAGCAGGCTAGCGGGAGGGCTTTACAATGAGCAGTTCTTC
D: TRBD2
J: TRBJ2-1
V: TRBV12-3/TRBV12-4
size: few

CDR3: CASSYDGLAGGRETQYF
DNA: TGTGCCAGCAGTTACGACGGACTAGCGGGGGGACGGGAGACCCAGTACTTC
D: TRBD2
J: TRBJ2-5
V: TRBV6-5
size: -

CDR3: CASSATGAGELFF
DNA: TGCGCCAGCAGCGCGACAGGCGCCGGGGAGCTGTTTTTT
D: -
J: TRBJ2-2
V: TRBV5-1
size: many

CDR3: CASSYSVQYTDTQYF
DNA: TGTGCCAGCAGTTACTCGGTACAGTACACAGATACGCAGTATTTT
D: -
J: TRBJ2-3
V: TRBV6-5
size: many

CDR3: CASKPSNTGELFF
DNA: TGCGCCAGCAAGCCTTCGAACACCGGGGAGCTGTTTTTT
D: -
J: TRBJ2-2
V: TRBV4-3
size: -

CDR3: CASRRVLAGIANTGELFF
DNA: TGCGCCAGCAGAAGGGTACTAGCGGGGATCGCGAACACCGGGGAGCTGTTTTTT
D: TRBD2
J: TRBJ2-2
V: TRBV4-1
size: -

CDR3: CAISENPYPGGGELFF
DNA: TGTGCCATCAGTGAGAATCCCTATCCGGGCGGCGGGGAGCTGTTTTTT
D: -
J: TRBJ2-2
V: TRBV10-3
size: many

CDR3: CSSRRELTDTQYF
DNA: TGCAGCTCCAGGAGGGAACTCACAGATACGCAGTATTTT
D: -
J: TRBJ2-3
V: TRBV29-1
size: many

CDR3: CASSLGGWEGQPQHF
DNA: TGTGCCAGCAGCTTGGGAGGGTGGGAAGGACAGCCCCAGCATTTT
D: -
J: TRBJ1-5
V: TRBV5-5
size: once

CDR3: CAWSSGLGPDTQYF
DNA: TGTGCCTGGAGTAGCGGGTTGGGTCCAGATACGCAGTATTTT
D: -
J: TRBJ2-3
V: TRBV30
size: few

CDR3: CARAYRGEGQPQHF
DNA: TGTGCCAGGGCTTACAGGGGAGAGGGTCAGCCCCAGCATTTT
D: TRBD1
J: TRBJ1-5
V: TRBV6-5
size: many

CDR3: CASSSLIGGEQYF
DNA: TGTGCCAGCAGCTCCCTCATTGGCGGGGAGCAGTACTTC
D: -
J: TRBJ2-7
V: TRBV7-9
size: few

CDR3: CASRGDRGGNNEQFF
DNA: TGCGCCAGCAGGGGCGACAGGGGGGGGAACAATGAGCAGTTCTTC
D: TRBD1
J: TRBJ2-1
V: TRBV5-1
size: -

CDR3: CSAIHSVWLRTEAFF
DNA: TGCAGTGCCATCCACTCGGTGTGGCTTCGGACTGAAGCTTTCTTT
D: -
J: TRBJ1-1
V: TRBV20-1
size: many

CDR3: CASTGLAGNNEQFF
DNA: TGCGCCAGCACCGGACTAGCGGGGAACAATGAGCAGTTCTTC
D: TRBD2
J: TRBJ2-1
V: TRBV5-1
size: once

CDR3: CASSQQGLGTEAFF
DNA: TGTGCCAGTAGCCAACAGGGGTTAGGCACTGAAGCTTTCTTT
D: TRBD1
J: TRBJ1-1
V: TRBV19
size: -

CDR3: CASSPIGDRGKQPQHF
DNA: TGTGCCAGCAGCCCAATTGGGGACAGGGGAAAACAGCCCCAGCATTTT
D: TRBD1
J: TRBJ1-5
V: TRBV5-5
size: few

CDR3: CASSRRTSGYNEQFF
DNA: TGCGCCAGCAGCAGAAGGACTAGCGGGTACAATGAGCAGTTCTTC
D: TRBD2
J: TRBJ2-1
V: TRBV5-1
size: many

CDR3: CASSQGDRGPPGELFF
DNA: TGTGCCAGCAGCCAAGGGGACAGGGGGCCTCCCGGGGAGCTGTTTTTT
D: TRBD1
J: TRBJ2-2
V: TRBV3-1
size: few

CDR3: CSVDRGGEKLFF
DNA: TGCAGCGTTGACAGGGGCGGAGAAAAACTGTTTTTT
D: -
J: TRBJ1-4
V: TRBV29-1
size: few

CDR3: CASKSPSSSTDTQYF
DNA: TGTGCCAGCAAGAGTCCCTCTTCTAGCACAGATACGCAGTATTTT
D: -
J: TRBJ2-3
V: TRBV12-3/TRBV12-4
size: many

CDR3: CASRTAGLEMFF
DNA: TGTGCCAGCAGGACAGCGGGACTAGAGATGTTCTTC
D: TRBD2
J: TRBJ2-1
V: TRBV7-6
size: many

CDR3: CASSLVSGMNTEAFF
DNA: TGCGCCAGCAGCTTGGTTTCGGGTATGAACACTGAAGCTTTCTTT
D: -
J: TRBJ1-1
V: TRBV5-1
size: -

CDR3: CASSLIGGRGNTIYF
DNA: TGTGCCAGCAGTCTTATTGGGGGGCGCGGAAACACCATATATTTT
D: -
J: TRBJ1-3
V: TRBV11-2
size: many

CDR3: CASSEKYLAGGSGYTF
DNA: TGTGCCAGCAGTGAAAAATATCTTGCGGGCGGGAGTGGCTACACCTTC
D: -
J: TRBJ1-2
V: TRBV25-1
size: once

CDR3: CSARVGGSNTEAFF
DNA: TGCAGTGCTAGAGTGGGGGGTTCGAACACTGAAGCTTTCTTT
D: -
J: TRBJ1-1
V: TRBV20-1
size: many

CDR3: CASNLRQGKETQYF
DNA: TGTGCCAGCAACCTTAGACAGGGGAAAGAGACCCAGTACTTC
D: TRBD1
J: TRBJ2-5
V: TRBV2
size: -

CDR3: CASRLTANTEAFF
DNA: TGTGCCAGCAGGCTGACAGCTAACACTGAAGCTTTCTTT
D: -
J: TRBJ1-1
V: TRBV28
size: many